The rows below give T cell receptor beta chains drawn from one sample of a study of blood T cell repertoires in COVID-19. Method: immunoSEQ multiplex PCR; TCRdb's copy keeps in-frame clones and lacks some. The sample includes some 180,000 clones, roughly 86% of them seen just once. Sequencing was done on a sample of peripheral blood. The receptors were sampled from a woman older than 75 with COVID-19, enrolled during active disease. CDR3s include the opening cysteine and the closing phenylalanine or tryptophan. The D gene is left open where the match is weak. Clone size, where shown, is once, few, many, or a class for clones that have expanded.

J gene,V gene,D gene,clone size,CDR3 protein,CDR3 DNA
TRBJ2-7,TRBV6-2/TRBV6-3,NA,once,CASSYLRGIPTYEQYF,TGTGCCAGCAGTTACCTACGGGGGATTCCCACCTACGAGCAGTACTTC
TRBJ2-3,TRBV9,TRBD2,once,CASSPHSGLGIDTQYF,TGTGCCAGCAGCCCCCATAGCGGACTAGGTATAGATACGCAGTATTTT
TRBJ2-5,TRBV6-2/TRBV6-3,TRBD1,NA,CASSYEQGGETQYF,TGTGCCAGCAGTTACGAACAGGGGGGCGAGACCCAGTACTTC
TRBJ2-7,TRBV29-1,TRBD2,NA,CSVRGRGTYEQYF,TGCAGCGTTCGGGGGAGGGGAACATACGAGCAGTACTTC
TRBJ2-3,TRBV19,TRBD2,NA,CASRRGTARYSPLAGTSTDTQYF,TGTGCCAGTAGGCGCGGGACAGCGAGATACAGTCCCCTAGCGGGGACTAGCACAGATACGCAGTATTTT
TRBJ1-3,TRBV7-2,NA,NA,CASTVGPGAGNTIYF,TGTGCCAGCACCGTAGGACCGGGGGCTGGAAACACCATATATTTT
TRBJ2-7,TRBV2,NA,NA,CASSESGTPTYEQYF,TGTGCCAGCAGTGAATCGGGTACCCCTACCTACGAGCAGTACTTC
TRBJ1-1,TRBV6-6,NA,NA,CASSLDSNTEAFF,TGTGCCAGCAGTCTAGACTCGAACACTGAAGCTTTCTTT
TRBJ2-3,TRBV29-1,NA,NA,CSVVGLPVHRSNTDTQYF,TGCAGCGTTGTTGGTCTACCGGTCCACCGGTCGAACACAGATACGCAGTATTTT
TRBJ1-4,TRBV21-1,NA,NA,CASSHRGRIGEKLFF,TGTGCCAGCAGCCACAGGGGGAGGATAGGCGAAAAACTGTTTTTT
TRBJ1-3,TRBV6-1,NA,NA,CASSEARWAGNTIYF,TGTGCCAGCAGTGAAGCGAGGTGGGCTGGAAACACCATATATTTT
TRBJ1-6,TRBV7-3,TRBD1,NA,CASSPQGGTNSPLHF,TGTGCCAGCAGCCCGCAGGGGGGTACAAATTCACCCCTCCACTTT
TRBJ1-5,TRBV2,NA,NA,CASSEREKQPQHF,TGTGCCAGCAGTGAAAGGGAGAAGCAGCCCCAGCATTTT
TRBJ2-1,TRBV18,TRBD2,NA,CASSPRLADDEQFF,TGTGCCAGCTCACCACGACTAGCGGATGATGAGCAGTTCTTC
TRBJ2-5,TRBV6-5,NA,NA,CASSGETQYF,TGTGCCAGCAGCGGAGAGACCCAGTACTTC
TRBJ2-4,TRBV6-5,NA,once,CASRGGQGLNIQYF,TGTGCCAGCAGGGGGGGGCAGGGCTTAAACATTCAGTACTTC
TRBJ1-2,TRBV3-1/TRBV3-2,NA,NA,CASSQLQVYGYTF,TGTGCCAGCAGCCAACTACAGGTCTATGGCTACACCTTC
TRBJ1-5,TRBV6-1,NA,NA,CASSEAGSSNQPQHF,TGTGCCAGCAGTGAAGCGGGCTCGAGCAATCAGCCCCAGCATTTT
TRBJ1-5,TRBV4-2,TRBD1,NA,CASSQGGGQGAVQPQHF,TGTGCCAGCAGCCAAGGTGGGGGACAGGGGGCCGTTCAGCCCCAGCATTTT
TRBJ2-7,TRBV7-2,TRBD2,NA,CASSPVAGYEQYF,TGTGCCAGCAGCCCTGTAGCGGGATACGAGCAGTACTTC
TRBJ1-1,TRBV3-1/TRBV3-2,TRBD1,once,CASSATGGADTEAFF,TGTGCCAGCAGCGCGACAGGGGGAGCGGACACTGAAGCTTTCTTT
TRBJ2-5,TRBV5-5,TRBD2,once,CASSLAKASGSGETQYF,TGTGCCAGCAGCTTGGCCAAGGCTAGCGGGAGTGGTGAGACCCAGTACTTC
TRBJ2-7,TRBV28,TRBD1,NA,CASRPGQGPRWYF,TGTGCCAGCAGACCCGGACAGGGCCCCCGATGGTACTTC
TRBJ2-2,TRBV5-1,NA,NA,CASSGSGNTGELFF,TGCGCCAGCAGTGGTAGCGGAAACACCGGGGAGCTGTTTTTT
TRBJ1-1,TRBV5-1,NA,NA,CASSLSGDGNTEAFF,TGCGCCAGCAGCTTGAGTGGAGATGGGAACACTGAAGCTTTCTTT
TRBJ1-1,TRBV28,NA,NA,CASSLPGGGNTEAFF,TGTGCCAGCAGTTTACCTGGAGGCGGGAACACTGAAGCTTTCTTT
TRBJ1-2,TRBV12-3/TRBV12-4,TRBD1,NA,CASSTGQGYGYTF,TGTGCCAGCAGTACCGGACAGGGCTATGGCTACACCTTC
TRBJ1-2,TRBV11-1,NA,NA,CASSLAQGPGYTF,TGTGCCAGCAGCTTAGCGCAGGGGCCCGGCTACACCTTC
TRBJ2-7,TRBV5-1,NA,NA,CASTVEEGASYEQYF,TGCGCCAGCACCGTGGAGGAGGGGGCCTCCTACGAGCAGTACTTC
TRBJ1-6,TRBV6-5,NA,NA,CASCPQGTNSPLHF,TGTGCCAGCTGCCCTCAGGGAACAAATTCACCCCTCCACTTT
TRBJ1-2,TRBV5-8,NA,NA,CASKSRAGYGYTF,TGTGCCAGCAAATCCCGGGCGGGCTATGGCTACACCTTC